The entry below describes one TCR beta chain. Its matching antigen is unknown. Regarding time point: pre-treatment baseline. At 12 weeks after first infusion, RECIST 1.1 defined response for most patients. No patient had earlier systemic cancer treatment, concurrent immunosuppressants, or another active cancer. The data were obtained in a study of blood T cell dynamics during melanoma immunotherapy. Whole-study findings and limits: At W3, later disease-control patients showed bifurcated PBMC repertoire changes, unlike progressors.

Germline trimming cut 4 bases from V and 2 bases from J; bases unmatched to any gene: 4. CDR3 length: 14 amino acids. CDR1 SNHLY and CDR2 FYNNEI come from the germline V gene. Method: immunoSEQ multiplex PCR; TCRdb's copy keeps in-frame clones and lacks some. The sample carries 9,500 to 11,000 clones, about nine tenths recorded once. The sample was blood, taken from a patient treated with checkpoint blockade. The receptor's source is a human donor with melanoma. The rearrangement uses TRBV2 and TRBJ2-7; 8 bases are a match to TRBD2. The CDR3 DNA follows: TGTGCCAGCAGTGGGCGGGAGGCCGCCTACGAGCAGTACTTC. This encodes CASSGREAAYEQYF.